One sample yielded the 19 T cell receptor beta chains listed below, sequenced in a study of blood T cells in healthy people across ages. For the second PCR, which ran for about 6 to 12 cycles, a sample-barcoded 5' primer and a J-beta primer mix were used. TCRdb re-called the 5' RACE reads with MiXCR, one entry per CDR3 protein. The sample contains approximately 1,000,000 distinct CDR3 sequences, 40% to 55% of which appear only once. The specimen sequenced was blood. These TCRs come from a woman aged 55-70 years in good health.

This chain connects TRBV7-6 to TRBJ2-7, with 12 nucleotides matching TRBD2. V was clipped by 5 bases and J by 0 bases; unmatched bases: 8. CDR3 size: 17 residues. Germline V gene lookup returns CDR1 SGHVS and CDR2 FNYEAQ. CDR3 loop: CASSPGTSGPVSYEQYF. The CDR3 nucleotides are TGTGCCAGCAGCCCCGGGACTAGCGGGCCAGTCTCCTACGAGCAGTACTTC. Looking up the rest from reference TRBV7-6 and TRBJ2-7 gives the full variable domain: GAGVSQSPRYKVTKRGQDVALRCDPISGHVSLYWYRQALGQGPEFLTYFNYEAQQDKSGLPNDRFSAERPEGSISTLTIQRTEQRDSAMYRCASSPGTSGPVSYEQYFGPGTRLTVT.

Here the CDR3 reads CASSFGYSTDTQYF. CDR3 DNA: TGTGCCAGCAGCTTCGGATATTCCACAGATACGCAGTATTTT. This sequence joins TRBV6-5 and TRBJ2-3, with unresolved D. The V and J ends lost 6 bases and 2 bases respectively, with 12 bases between them. The CDR3 length is 14 residues. Per the germline V gene, CDR1 is MNHEY and CDR2 is SVGAGI.

This clonotype was observed a few times. This sequence joins TRBV7-8 and TRBJ2-4; TRBD1 matches at 7 bases. Germline loops: CDR1 SGHVS, CDR2 FQNEAQ. The length of the CDR3 is 15 residues. J lost 6 bases, V lost 5 bases, and 10 bases had no gene match. This chain's CDR3 is CASSRTGTAINIQYF. The CDR3 DNA reads as TGTGCCAGCAGCCGCACCGGGACAGCGATAAACATTCAGTACTTC.

The genes are TRBV6-2 or TRBV6-3 and TRBJ2-3, with TRBD2 as a possible D gene (8 bases). CDR3 size: 16 residues. V lost 6 bases to trimming and J lost 4 bases, with 20 bases between them. The germline CDR1 and CDR2 sequences are MNHEY and SVGEGT. This CDR3 is CASRTTSGRGPDTQYF. DNA of the CDR3: TGTGCCAGCAGGACTACTAGCGGAAGGGGGCCAGATACGCAGTATTTT.

The chain carries TRBV21-1 and TRBJ1-5. TRBV21-1 is a pseudogene. The CDR3 consists of 15 residues. In nucleotides, the CDR3 is TGTGCCAGCCCCCGACGTAGGGTAAGCAATCAGCCCCAGCATTTT. It codes for CASPRRRVSNQPQHF.

This chain connects TRBV7-3 to TRBJ2-2, with 11 bases aligning to TRBD1. The V gene's germline CDR1 is SGHTA and CDR2 FQGTGA. The J segment lost 6 bases and the V segment lost 3 bases, leaving 6 bases of the junction unmatched. The length of the CDR3 is 16 residues. CDR3 region: CASSFAGQGAPGELFF. DNA of the CDR3: TGTGCCAGCAGCTTCGCCGGACAGGGGGCCCCCGGGGAGCTGTTTTTT.

The chain joins TRBV6-2 or TRBV6-3 to TRBJ2-2; TRBD1 is a possible D gene (5 bases). Germline CDR1 and CDR2: MNHEY and SVGEGT. Trimming shortened V by 4 bases and J by 1 base, and 10 bases separated the two germline ends. The CDR3 has 15 amino acids. The CDR3 DNA follows: TGTGCCAGCAGTTTCACTACAGGGAACACCGGGGAGCTGTTTTTT. Translating it yields CASSFTTGNTGELFF.

This clonotype was found a few times. V and J are TRBV20-1 and TRBJ1-2; 7 bases are shared with TRBD1. The CDR3 has 13 residues. Germline V gives CDR1 DFQATT, CDR2 SNEGSKA (reference sequence). V was clipped by 3 bases and J by 4 bases; unmatched bases: 5. The CDR3 region is CSASAGQSYGYTF. DNA of the CDR3: TGCAGTGCTAGCGCGGGACAGAGCTATGGCTACACCTTC.

The chain recombines TRBV11-2 with TRBJ1-5; D is perhaps TRBD1 (5 bases). Trimming took off 9 bases at V and 0 bases at J, with 18 bases between the two ends. The V gene's germline CDR1 is SGHAT and CDR2 FQNNGV. The CDR3 runs to 16 residues. The CDR3 spells CASTAGTAGSNQPQHF. CDR3 coding DNA: TGTGCCAGTACCGCCGGGACGGCGGGTAGCAATCAGCCCCAGCATTTT.

The J gene is TRBJ2-5, the V gene TRBV28; 8 bases are a match to TRBD2. CDR3 size: 15 residues. V shed 3 bases and J 5 bases; nucleotides not matched to a gene: 8. Per the germline V gene, CDR1 is MDHEN and CDR2 is SYDVKM. In DNA, the CDR3 is TGTGCCAGCAGTTTTCGGGAGGGTCCTGGGGAGACCCAGTACTTC. Amino acid sequence: CASSFREGPGETQYF.

A few counts support this clonotype. At one end the junction does not follow the germline gene, possibly because of a read error. The genes are TRBV7-2 and TRBJ2-7; 10 positions match TRBD1. Germline loops: CDR1 SGHTA, CDR2 FQGNSA. There are 16 residues in the CDR3. CDR3 coding DNA: TGTGCCAGCAGGTTAGGTGGGACAGGGGCCCACAATGAGCAGTACTTC. Encoded protein: CASRLGGTGAHNEQYF.

This clonotype came up a few times. This chain links TRBV20-1 with TRBJ1-6, with TRBD1 matching over 7 bases. Trimming removed 6 bases from V and 8 bases from J; junction bases left unmatched: 10. Germline V lookup: CDR1 DFQATT, CDR2 SNEGSKA (reference sequence). The CDR3 loop spans 14 amino acids. CDR3 DNA: TGCAGTGCCGGAACAGGGGCTCGGGATTCACCCCTCCACTTT. This codes for CSAGTGARDSPLHF.

This clonotype has a handful of counts. The chain employs TRBV25-1 and TRBJ2-5; 14 nucleotides match TRBD2. The CDR3 spans 16 residues. The trim removed 7 bases at V and 5 bases at J, leaving 9 bases unmatched. CDR1 is MGHDK and CDR2 is SYGVNS in the germline V gene. The CDR3 protein is CASTRTSGRRRETQYF. For the CDR3, the DNA is TGTGCCAGCACCCGGACTAGCGGGAGGAGGAGGGAGACCCAGTACTTC.

This chain uses TRBV7-2 with TRBJ2-7; D gene uncertain. Germline loops: CDR1 SGHTA, CDR2 FQGNSA. Trimming left V 1 base short and J 3 bases short, with 10 bases between. The CDR3 consists of 14 residues. The CDR3 DNA sequence: TGTGCCAGCAGCTTAGTCTCTCTAAACTACGAGCAGTACTTC. Its protein product is CASSLVSLNYEQYF.

The chain is built from TRBV4-1 and TRBJ2-1; 15 bases fit TRBD2. With V trimmed by 1 base and J by 8 bases, 3 bases remained unmatched. The CDR3 sequence is 16 residues long. Germline V gene lookup returns CDR1 MGHRA and CDR2 YSYEKL. The DNA for the CDR3 is TGCGCCAGCAGCCAAGTTGGGACTAGCGGGGGGTATGAGCAGTTCTTC. As protein: CASSQVGTSGGYEQFF.

This chain connects TRBV9 to TRBJ2-5; tentative D call: TRBD1 (6 bases). Germline CDR1 SGDLS, CDR2 YYNGEE. Trimming cost V 2 bases and J 0 bases, with 17 bases left between them. This CDR3 has 17 residues. The CDR3 sequence: CASSVGTKADYQETQYF. For the CDR3, the DNA is TGTGCCAGCAGCGTGGGGACAAAGGCCGATTACCAAGAGACCCAGTACTTC.

This clonotype came up a few times. The gene calls are TRBV7-2 and TRBJ2-7; weak D call: TRBD2 (5 bases). The CDR3 consists of 14 residues. Germline V gene sequence: CDR1 SGHTA, CDR2 FQGNSA. V was clipped by 5 bases and J by 4 bases, with 15 bases between them. The CDR3 region has the DNA TGTGCCAGCAGCCCTTTTCGATCGGGATACGAGCAGTACTTC. It specifies CASSPFRSGYEQYF.

The chain combines TRBV27 with TRBJ2-3; perhaps TRBD2 as D (7 bases). CDR1 is MNHEY and CDR2 is SMNVEV in the germline V gene (reference sequence). CDR3 size: 15 residues. Trimming took 2 bases from V and 5 from J, leaving 14 bases between them. CDR3 DNA: TGTGCCAGCAGTTTAGGGGGGGCGCAGGGAGATACGCAGTATTTT. Its translation: CASSLGGAQGDTQYF.

This chain uses TRBV11-3 with TRBJ2-1; 11 bases agree with TRBD2. The CDR3 extends over 14 amino acids. CDR1 and CDR2 from the germline V gene are SGHNT and YENEEA. The V gene end was trimmed by 4 bases and the J gene end by 9 bases; junction bases not matched to a gene: 5. This CDR3 is CASSSLAGVPEQFF. The CDR3 DNA follows: TGTGCCAGCAGCTCACTAGCGGGAGTTCCTGAGCAGTTCTTC. Full variable domain (rest looked up from reference TRBV11-3 and TRBJ2-1): EAGVVQSPRYKIIEKKQPVAFWCNPISGHNTLYWYLQNLGQGPELLIRYENEEAVDDSQLPKDRFSAERLKGVDSTLKIQPAELGDSAVYLCASSSLAGVPEQFFGPGTRLTVL.